These T cell receptor beta chains were read from a single sample in a study of cytomegalovirus exposure and HLA in healthy donors. Assay: immunoSEQ multiplex PCR; the TCRdb copy retains only in-frame clones and omits some. The table has 110,000 to 150,000 clones, around 9.7% seen once. The material sequenced was PBMCs. These receptors were collected from a man aged 45-65 years in good health and CMV-seronegative. The CDR3 runs from the conserved cysteine through the conserved F or W.

J	V	CDR3
TRBJ2-1	TRBV6-5	CASSLRTSGRNEQFF
TRBJ2-7	TRBV5-4	CASSLAGKHSYEQYF
TRBJ1-3	TRBV4-2	CASSQDGGLGNTIYF
TRBJ1-2	TRBV6-6	CASSYGLRAEYGYTF
TRBJ1-2	TRBV7-2	CASTDLRSYGYTF
TRBJ1-2	TRBV27	CASSSPTSTGGYGYTF
TRBJ2-1	TRBV7-2	CASSLYGSGVSYNEQFF
TRBJ2-3	TRBV12-5	CASAPGQSSSTDTQYF
TRBJ1-1	TRBV9	CASSERQGDTEAFF
TRBJ1-5	TRBV5-1	CASSSGTGGQPQHF
TRBJ2-5	TRBV5-1	CASSLRPDYPRGETQYF
TRBJ2-7	TRBV6-1	CASSEVSGLTYEQYF
TRBJ2-7	TRBV4-1	CASSQERDSTYEQYF
TRBJ2-3	TRBV30	CAWSDPWQGETDTQYF
TRBJ2-5	TRBV5-1	CASSLAGGEETQYF
TRBJ2-1	TRBV7-2	CASSSAGLAGNEQFF
TRBJ2-7	TRBV4-1	CASSTPGSTPYEQYF
TRBJ1-2	TRBV12-5	CASGLLAGRNYGYTF
TRBJ2-7	TRBV11-2	CASSDKVTSGSYEQYF
TRBJ2-6	TRBV7-3	CASSPRQLGGANVLTF
TRBJ1-3	TRBV11-3	CASSHWTGDGNTIYF
TRBJ1-3	TRBV18	CASSPGRQSGNTIYF